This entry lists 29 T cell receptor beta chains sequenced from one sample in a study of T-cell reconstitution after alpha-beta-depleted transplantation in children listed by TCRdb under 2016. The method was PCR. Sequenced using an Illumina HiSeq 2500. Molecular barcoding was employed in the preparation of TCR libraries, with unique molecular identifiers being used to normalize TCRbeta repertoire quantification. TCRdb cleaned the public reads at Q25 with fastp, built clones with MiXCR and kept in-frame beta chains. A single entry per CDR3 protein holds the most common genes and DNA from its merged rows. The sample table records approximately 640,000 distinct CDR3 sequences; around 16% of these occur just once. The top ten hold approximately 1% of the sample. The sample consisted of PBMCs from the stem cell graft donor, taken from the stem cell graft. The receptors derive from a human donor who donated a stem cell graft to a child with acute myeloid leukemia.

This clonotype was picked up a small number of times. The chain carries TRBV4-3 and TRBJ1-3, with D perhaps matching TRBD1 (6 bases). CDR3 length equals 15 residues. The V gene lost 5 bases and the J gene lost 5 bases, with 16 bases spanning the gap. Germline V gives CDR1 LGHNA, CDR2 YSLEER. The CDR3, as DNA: TGCGCCAGCAGCATATTCCCGACAGGCAGAAACACCATATATTTT. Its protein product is CASSIFPTGRNTIYF.

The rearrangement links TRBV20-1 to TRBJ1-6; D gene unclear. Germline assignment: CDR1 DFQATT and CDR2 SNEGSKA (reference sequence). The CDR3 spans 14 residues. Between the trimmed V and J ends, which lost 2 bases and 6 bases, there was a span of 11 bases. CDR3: CSARLRTANSPLHF. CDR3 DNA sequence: TGCAGTGCTAGACTTCGCACAGCTAATTCACCCCTCCACTTT.

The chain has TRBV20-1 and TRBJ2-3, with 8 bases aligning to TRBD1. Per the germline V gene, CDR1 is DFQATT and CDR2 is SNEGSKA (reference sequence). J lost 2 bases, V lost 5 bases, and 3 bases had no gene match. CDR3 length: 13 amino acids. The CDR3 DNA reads TGCAGTGCTGGGGACAGGTTCACAGATACGCAGTATTTT. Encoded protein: CSAGDRFTDTQYF.

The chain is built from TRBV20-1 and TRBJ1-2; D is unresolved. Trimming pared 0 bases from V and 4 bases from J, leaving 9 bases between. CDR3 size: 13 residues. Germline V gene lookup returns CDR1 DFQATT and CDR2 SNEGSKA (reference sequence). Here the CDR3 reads CSARDQWLYGYTF. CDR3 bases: TGCAGTGCTAGAGATCAATGGCTCTATGGCTACACCTTC.

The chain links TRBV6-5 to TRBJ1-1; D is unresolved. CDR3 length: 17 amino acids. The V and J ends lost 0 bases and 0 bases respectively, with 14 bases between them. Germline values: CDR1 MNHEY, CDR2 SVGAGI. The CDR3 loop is CASSYSTGEVMNTEAFF. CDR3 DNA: TGTGCCAGCAGTTACTCGACCGGGGAAGTTATGAACACTGAAGCTTTCTTT.

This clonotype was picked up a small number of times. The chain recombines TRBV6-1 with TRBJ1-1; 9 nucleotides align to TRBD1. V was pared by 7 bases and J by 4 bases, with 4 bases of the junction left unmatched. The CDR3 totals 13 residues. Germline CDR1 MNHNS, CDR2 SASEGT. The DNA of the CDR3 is TGTGCCAGCACGGGGACAGGGAGCACTGAAGCTTTCTTT. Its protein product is CASTGTGSTEAFF.

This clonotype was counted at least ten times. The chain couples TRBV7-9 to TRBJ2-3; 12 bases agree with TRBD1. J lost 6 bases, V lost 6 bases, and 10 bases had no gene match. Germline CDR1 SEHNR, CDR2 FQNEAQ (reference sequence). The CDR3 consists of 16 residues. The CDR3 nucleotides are TGTGCCAGCAGACTCCGGGACAGGGGGCCGAATGATACGCAGTATTTT. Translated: CASRLRDRGPNDTQYF.

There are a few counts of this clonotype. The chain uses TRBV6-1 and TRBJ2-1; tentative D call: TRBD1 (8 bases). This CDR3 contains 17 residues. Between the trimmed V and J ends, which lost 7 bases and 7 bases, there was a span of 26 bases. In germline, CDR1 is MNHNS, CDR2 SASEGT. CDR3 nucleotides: TGTGCCAGCAAGCCTAGGTTAGGAGGACAGGGAGGGAATGAGCAGTTCTTC. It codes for CASKPRLGGQGGNEQFF.

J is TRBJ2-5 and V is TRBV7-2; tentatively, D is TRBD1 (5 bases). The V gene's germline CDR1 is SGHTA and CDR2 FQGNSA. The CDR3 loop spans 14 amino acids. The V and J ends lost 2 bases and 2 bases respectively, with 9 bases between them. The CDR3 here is CASSLMTAQETQYF. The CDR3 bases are TGTGCCAGCAGCTTAATGACAGCACAAGAGACCCAGTACTTC.

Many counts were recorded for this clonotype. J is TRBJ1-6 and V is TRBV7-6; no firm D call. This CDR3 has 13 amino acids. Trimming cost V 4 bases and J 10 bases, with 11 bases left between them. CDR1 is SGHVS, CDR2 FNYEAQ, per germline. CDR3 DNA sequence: TGTGCCAGCAGCTACACCTCAGGATCACCCCTCCACTTT. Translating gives CASSYTSGSPLHF.

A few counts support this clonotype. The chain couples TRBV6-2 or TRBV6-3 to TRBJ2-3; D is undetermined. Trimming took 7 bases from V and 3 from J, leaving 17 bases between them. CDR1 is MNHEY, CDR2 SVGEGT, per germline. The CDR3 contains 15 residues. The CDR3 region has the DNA TGTGCCAGCAAGTACCGGGTCCCTGGAACAGATACGCAGTATTTT. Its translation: CASKYRVPGTDTQYF.

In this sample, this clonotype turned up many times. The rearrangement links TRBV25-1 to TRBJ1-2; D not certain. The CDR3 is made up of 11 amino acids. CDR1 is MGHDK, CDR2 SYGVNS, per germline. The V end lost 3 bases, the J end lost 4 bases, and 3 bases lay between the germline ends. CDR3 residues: CASSEFYGYTF. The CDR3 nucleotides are TGTGCCAGCAGTGAGTTCTATGGCTACACCTTC.

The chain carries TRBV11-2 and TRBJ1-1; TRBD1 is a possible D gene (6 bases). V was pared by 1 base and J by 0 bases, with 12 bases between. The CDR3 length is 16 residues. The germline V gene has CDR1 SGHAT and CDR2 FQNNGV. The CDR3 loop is CASSLGAGEVNTEAFF. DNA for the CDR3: TGTGCCAGCAGCTTAGGGGCAGGGGAAGTGAACACTGAAGCTTTCTTT.

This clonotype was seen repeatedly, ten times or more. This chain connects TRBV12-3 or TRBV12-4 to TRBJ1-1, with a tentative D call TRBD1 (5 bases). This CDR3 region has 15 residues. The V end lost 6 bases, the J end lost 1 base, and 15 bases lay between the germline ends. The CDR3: CASRPSGRTNTEAFF. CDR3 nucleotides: TGTGCCAGCAGGCCATCGGGACGGACGAACACTGAAGCTTTCTTT.

As DNA, the CDR3 is TGTGCCAGCTCACCAATACGGGGGGCAGATACGCAGTATTTT. Protein sequence: CASSPIRGADTQYF. The chain recombines TRBV18 with TRBJ2-3, with 7 bases aligning to TRBD2. V shed 2 bases, J shed 4 bases, and the junction held 3 bases outside the gene matches. In germline, CDR1 is KGHSH, CDR2 LQKENI. This CDR3 is built from 14 residues.

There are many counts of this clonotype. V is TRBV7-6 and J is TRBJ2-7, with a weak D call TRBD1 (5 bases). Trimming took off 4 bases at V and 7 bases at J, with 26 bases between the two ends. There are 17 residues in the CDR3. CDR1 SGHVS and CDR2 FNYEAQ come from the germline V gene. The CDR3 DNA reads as TGTGCCAGCAGCTCCGATCCAGGAGACAGACTGTGGGGAGAGCAGTACTTC. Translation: CASSSDPGDRLWGEQYF.

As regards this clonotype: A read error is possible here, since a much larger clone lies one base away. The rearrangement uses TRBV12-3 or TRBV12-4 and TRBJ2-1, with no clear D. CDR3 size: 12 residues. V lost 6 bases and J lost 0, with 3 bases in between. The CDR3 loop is CASRTSYNEQFF. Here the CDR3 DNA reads TGTGCCAGCAGAACCTCCTACAATGAGCAGTTCTTC.

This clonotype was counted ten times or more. The CDR3 bases are TGCAGTGCTACGGGAGGGCCGGGGGCCAACGTCCTGACTTTC. Translated, it gives CSATGGPGANVLTF. This chain joins TRBV20-1 and TRBJ2-6, with TRBD2 matching 8 bases. After removal of 4 bases from V and 4 bases from J, the junction contained 3 bases not matched to a gene. The CDR3 has 14 residues. CDR1 DFQATT and CDR2 SNEGSKA come from the germline V gene (reference sequence).

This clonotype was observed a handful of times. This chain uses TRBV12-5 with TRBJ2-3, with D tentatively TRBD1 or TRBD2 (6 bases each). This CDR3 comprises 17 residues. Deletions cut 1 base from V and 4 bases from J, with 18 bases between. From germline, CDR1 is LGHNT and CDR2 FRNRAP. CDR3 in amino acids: CASGLALTDGGADTQYF. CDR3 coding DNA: TGTGCTAGTGGTTTGGCGCTTACAGACGGGGGCGCAGATACGCAGTATTTT.

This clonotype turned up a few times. The CDR3 sequence is CASSPTGQSAVKLFF. CDR3 DNA sequence: TGTGCCAGTAGTCCCACGGGACAGAGCGCCGTAAAACTGTTTTTT. The chain links TRBV19 to TRBJ1-4, with 7 bases matching TRBD1. Looked up from germline, CDR1 is LNHDA and CDR2 is SQIVND (reference sequence). J lost 10 bases, V lost 5 bases, and 13 bases had no gene match. This CDR3 region has 15 residues.

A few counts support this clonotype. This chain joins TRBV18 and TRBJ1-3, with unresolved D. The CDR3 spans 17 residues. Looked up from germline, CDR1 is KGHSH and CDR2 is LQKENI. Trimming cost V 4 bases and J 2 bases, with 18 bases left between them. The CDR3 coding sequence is TGTGCCAGCTCACGAACGGTTGGAGGAGGGACTGGAAACACCATATATTTT. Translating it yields CASSRTVGGGTGNTIYF.

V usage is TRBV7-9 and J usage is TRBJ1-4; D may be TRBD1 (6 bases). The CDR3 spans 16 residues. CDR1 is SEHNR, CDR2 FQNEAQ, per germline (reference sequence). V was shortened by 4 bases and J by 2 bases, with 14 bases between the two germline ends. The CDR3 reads CASSSLQGGTNEKLFF. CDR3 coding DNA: TGTGCCAGCAGCTCGCTACAGGGAGGCACTAATGAAAAACTGTTTTTT. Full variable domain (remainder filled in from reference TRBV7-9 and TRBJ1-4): DTGVSQNPRHKITKRGQNVTFRCDPISEHNRLYWYRQTLGQGPEFLTYFQNEAQLEKSRLLSDRFSAERPKGSFSTLEIQRTEQGDSAMYLCASSSLQGGTNEKLFFGSGTQLSVL.

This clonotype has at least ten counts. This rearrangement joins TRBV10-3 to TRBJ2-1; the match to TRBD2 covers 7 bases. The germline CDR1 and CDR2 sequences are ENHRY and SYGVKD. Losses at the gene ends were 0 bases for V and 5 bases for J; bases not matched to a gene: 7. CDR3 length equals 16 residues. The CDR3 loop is CAISESWEGWNNEQFF. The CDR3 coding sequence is TGTGCCATCAGTGAGTCTTGGGAGGGATGGAACAATGAGCAGTTCTTC.

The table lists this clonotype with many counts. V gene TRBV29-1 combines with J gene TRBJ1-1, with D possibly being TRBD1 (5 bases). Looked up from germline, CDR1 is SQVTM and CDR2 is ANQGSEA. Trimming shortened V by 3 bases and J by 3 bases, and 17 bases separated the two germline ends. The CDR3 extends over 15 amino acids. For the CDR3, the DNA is TGCAGCGTTGATTTAGGCCAGGGTATGGACACTGAAGCTTTCTTT. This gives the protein CSVDLGQGMDTEAFF.

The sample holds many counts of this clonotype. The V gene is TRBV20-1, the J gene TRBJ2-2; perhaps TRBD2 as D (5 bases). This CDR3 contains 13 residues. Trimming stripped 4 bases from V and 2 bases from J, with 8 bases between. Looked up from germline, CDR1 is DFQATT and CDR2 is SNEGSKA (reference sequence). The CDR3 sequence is CSATGGNTGELFF. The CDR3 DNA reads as TGCAGTGCTACAGGAGGCAACACCGGGGAGCTGTTTTTT.

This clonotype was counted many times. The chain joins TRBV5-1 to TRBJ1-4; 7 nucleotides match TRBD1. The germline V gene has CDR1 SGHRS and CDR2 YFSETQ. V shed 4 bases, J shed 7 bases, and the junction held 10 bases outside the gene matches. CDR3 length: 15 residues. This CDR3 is CASSRRPGQPEKLFF. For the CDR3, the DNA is TGCGCCAGCAGCCGCCGTCCGGGACAGCCTGAAAAACTGTTTTTT. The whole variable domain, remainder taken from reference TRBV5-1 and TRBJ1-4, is KAGVTQTPRYLIKTRGQQVTLSCSPISGHRSVSWYQQTPGQGLQFLFEYFSETQRNKGNFPGRFSGRQFSNSRSEMNVSTLELGDSALYLCASSRRPGQPEKLFFGSGTQLSVL.

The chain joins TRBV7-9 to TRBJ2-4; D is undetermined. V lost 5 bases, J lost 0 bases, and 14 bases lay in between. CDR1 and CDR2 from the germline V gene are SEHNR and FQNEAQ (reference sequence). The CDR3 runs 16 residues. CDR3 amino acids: CASSLKGGIAKNIQYF. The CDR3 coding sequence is TGTGCCAGCAGCCTGAAGGGTGGTATAGCCAAAAACATTCAGTACTTC.

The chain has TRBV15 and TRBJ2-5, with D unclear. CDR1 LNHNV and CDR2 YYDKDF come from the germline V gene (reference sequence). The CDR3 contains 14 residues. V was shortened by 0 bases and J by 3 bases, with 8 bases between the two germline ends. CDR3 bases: TGTGCCACCAGCAGAGAAGCCCTAGAAGAGACCCAGTACTTC. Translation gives CATSREALEETQYF.

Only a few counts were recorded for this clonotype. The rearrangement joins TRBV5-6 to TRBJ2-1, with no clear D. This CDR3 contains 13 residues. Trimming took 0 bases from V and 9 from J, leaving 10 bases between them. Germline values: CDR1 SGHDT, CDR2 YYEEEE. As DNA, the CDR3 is TGTGCCAGCAGCTTGGTTCGAGACGGTGAGCAGTTCTTC. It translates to CASSLVRDGEQFF. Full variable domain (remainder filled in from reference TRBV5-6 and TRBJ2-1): DAGVTQSPTHLIKTRGQQVTLRCSPKSGHDTVSWYQQALGQGPQFIFQYYEEEERQRGNFPDRFSGHQFPNYSSELNVNALLLGDSALYLCASSLVRDGEQFFGPGTRLTVL.